This T cell receptor (beta chain) was sequenced in a study of Graves' ophthalmopathy and Graves' hyperthyroidism. Study findings and constraints: The blood repertoire also included most expanded thyroid clonotypes above 0.001 frequency.

The V gene end was trimmed by 1 base and the J gene end by 3 bases; junction bases not matched to a gene: 3. CDR1 and CDR2 from the germline V gene are SGHDN and FVKESK. This CDR3 spans 14 amino acids. This clonotype has at least ten counts. Antigen: not known. The hyperthyroidism patients, aged 18 to 65, had been newly diagnosed, with under 2 months' duration. Orbital computed tomography, together with clinical symptoms, serum thyroxine, TRAb and thyroid ultrasound, was used for diagnosis. Amplification from RNA transcripts yielded the TCR beta CDR3 regions. RT-PCR was first run with HTBI primers, then multiplex PCR in a second round. MiXCR, run by TCRdb on the multiplex PCR reads, gives a single entry per CDR3 protein. The repertoire holds about 600,000 distinct CDR3 sequences, with about two fifths as singletons.

This sequence originates from an adult man with Graves' hyperthyroidism. The sequenced sample consisted of peripheral blood or thyroid tissue (not recorded which). The chain combines TRBV14 with TRBJ2-7, with TRBD2 matching 7 bases. CDR3 protein: CASSQGGRDYEQYF. The CDR3 DNA reads as TGTGCCAGCAGCCAAGGCGGGAGAGACTACGAGCAGTACTTC.